This passage covers 23 T cell receptor beta chains from one sample sequenced in a study of cytomegalovirus exposure and HLA in healthy donors. Only in-frame clones appear in the TCRdb table, and some are missing; sequencing was by immunoSEQ multiplex PCR. The repertoire includes about 200,000 clones, roughly 83% of them detected once, and around 5.6% sits in the top ten. The sequenced material came from PBMCs. These receptors all stem from a woman between 18 and 29 years old in good health and CMV-seronegative.

This clone occurred once. The chain combines TRBV11-1 with TRBJ1-1; D ambiguous. CDR3 size: 13 residues. V gave up 2 bases and J gave up 0 bases, with 4 bases separating them. Germline CDR1 and CDR2: SGHAT and FQDESV (reference sequence). CDR3 amino acids: CASSLLMNTEAFF. The CDR3 DNA sequence: TGTGCCAGCAGCTTACTTATGAACACTGAAGCTTTCTTT.

The chain has TRBV4-1 and TRBJ1-5, with 9 bases lining up with TRBD1. J gave up 9 bases and V 1 base, and 7 bases lay outside the gene matches. There are 15 residues in the CDR3. Germline assignment: CDR1 MGHRA and CDR2 YSYEKL. CDR3 in DNA: TGCGCCAGCAGCCAAGCCCCCGGACAGGGGCGGCCCCAGCATTTT. It codes for CASSQAPGQGRPQHF.

The CDR3 DNA reads as TGTGCCAGCAGCCAAGACATTGGGGGCAGAGACAATGAGCAGTTCTTC. Translating gives CASSQDIGGRDNEQFF. This chain connects TRBV4-2 to TRBJ2-1; weak D call: TRBD1 (6 bases). Between the trimmed V and J ends, which lost 0 bases and 5 bases, there was a span of 14 bases. The germline V gene has CDR1 LGHNA and CDR2 YNFKEQ. The CDR3 has 16 residues.

There are many counts of this clone. The chain is built from TRBV2 and TRBJ2-4, with TRBD2 identical over 7 bases. The CDR3 runs to 14 residues. Per the germline V gene, CDR1 is SNHLY and CDR2 is FYNNEI. The V segment lost 1 base and the J segment 8 bases; nucleotides outside the gene matches: 5. The CDR3 loop is CASSEDQGGHIQYF. The CDR3 nucleotides read TGTGCCAGCAGTGAAGACCAGGGAGGGCACATTCAGTACTTC.

J is TRBJ2-3 and V is TRBV6-1; 10 bases agree with TRBD2. V dropped 1 base and J dropped 2; count of bases not matched to a gene: 3. The CDR3 contains 16 residues. From germline, CDR1 is MNHNS and CDR2 SASEGT. CDR3 protein: CASSEVLAGATDTQYF. CDR3 DNA sequence: TGTGCCAGCAGTGAAGTCCTAGCGGGGGCCACAGATACGCAGTATTTT.

The chain is built from TRBV15 and TRBJ1-5; D is possibly TRBD1 (6 bases). V was cut by 0 bases and J by 7 bases, with 13 bases left in between. CDR3 length: 15 residues. Per the germline V gene, CDR1 is LNHNV and CDR2 is YYDKDF (reference sequence). This chain's CDR3 is CATSRDRGAGQPQHF. The DNA of the CDR3 is TGTGCCACCAGCAGAGATCGGGGGGCAGGGCAGCCCCAGCATTTT.

The V call is TRBV19, the J call TRBJ1-4; a weak D match, TRBD1 (6 bases). Trimming left V 5 bases short and J 6 bases short, with 16 bases between. This CDR3 comprises 15 residues. Germline CDR1 LNHDA, CDR2 SQIVND (reference sequence). The CDR3 coding sequence is TGTGCCAGTAGTGATATTGGGGGACAAGATGAAAAACTGTTTTTT. It encodes CASSDIGGQDEKLFF.

The DNA of the CDR3 is TGTGCCATCGCCCACCGGGGGAGCTCCTACGAGCAGTACTTC. This sequence encodes CAIAHRGSSYEQYF. The chain employs TRBV6-1 and TRBJ2-7; D is perhaps TRBD2 (6 bases). The CDR3 is 14 residues long. Germline V gives CDR1 MNHNS, CDR2 SASEGT. Trimming removed 10 bases from V and 0 bases from J, with 16 bases in between.

This chain connects TRBV4-2 to TRBJ2-3, with D possibly being TRBD2 (5 bases). Between the trimmed V and J ends, which lost 2 bases and 4 bases, there was a span of 7 bases. This CDR3 has 13 residues. Germline values: CDR1 LGHNA, CDR2 YNFKEQ. Written as DNA, the CDR3 is TGTGCCAGCAGCCAATTGCGGGCAGATACGCAGTATTTT. Amino acids: CASSQLRADTQYF.

This clone was seen a few times. V is TRBV11-3 and J is TRBJ1-5; D not certain. V lost 4 bases to trimming and J lost 0 bases, with 13 bases between them. The CDR3 runs 16 residues. In germline, CDR1 is SGHNT, CDR2 YENEEA. This CDR3 reads CASSSRRSASNQPQHF. For the CDR3, the DNA is TGTGCCAGCAGCTCCCGACGATCAGCTAGCAATCAGCCCCAGCATTTT.

Written as DNA, the CDR3 is TGTGCCAGCAGCCCTCTGGGGGGTCCCAATCAGCCCCAGCATTTT. It translates to CASSPLGGPNQPQHF. The V and J genes are TRBV11-2 and TRBJ1-5; possible D gene TRBD1, 5 bases. V dropped 5 bases and J dropped 3 bases, with 14 bases sitting between them. The CDR3 runs 15 residues. Germline CDR1 reads SGHAT; CDR2 reads FQNNGV.

The V call is TRBV18, the J call TRBJ2-1, with 14 bases lining up with TRBD2. J was trimmed by 9 bases and V by 4 bases; bases with no gene match: 11. Germline-derived CDR1 and CDR2 are KGHSH and LQKENI. This CDR3 has 17 amino acids. In DNA, the CDR3 is TGTGCCAGCTCACGAACCGCGGGACTAGCGGGAGAGGGTGAGCAGTTCTTC. This gives the protein CASSRTAGLAGEGEQFF.

CDR3 bases: TGTGCCAGCAGTCCGTCTCGGGACAGGGACCGCTATGGCTACACCTTC. It translates to CASSPSRDRDRYGYTF. The chain combines TRBV27 with TRBJ1-2, with 9 bases that match TRBD1. CDR3 length equals 16 residues. V lost 5 bases and J lost 4; bases outside the gene matches: 11. Germline V gene lookup returns CDR1 MNHEY and CDR2 SMNVEV (reference sequence).

The rearrangement joins TRBV27 to TRBJ1-2, with D perhaps matching TRBD1 (6 bases). This CDR3 has 14 amino acids. The ends were cut back, 8 bases at V and 4 bases at J, with 17 bases in the middle. From germline, CDR1 is MNHEY and CDR2 SMNVEV (reference sequence). In DNA form, the CDR3 reads TGTGCCAGCGGGGAAACAGGGAACCTCTATGGCTACACCTTC. It translates to CASGETGNLYGYTF.

The rearrangement joins TRBV27 to TRBJ2-1; 8 bases align to TRBD1. The junction had 8 bases not matched to a gene; V was cut back by 5 bases and J by 14 bases. The CDR3 sequence is 12 residues long. Germline CDR1 and CDR2: MNHEY and SMNVEV (reference sequence). The CDR3 loop is CASSRPGQAEFF. CDR3 sequence (DNA): TGTGCCAGCAGTCGTCCGGGACAGGCGGAGTTCTTC.

The chain combines TRBV9 with TRBJ2-1; 10 nucleotides agree with TRBD1. Germline V CDR1 and CDR2: SGDLS, YYNGEE. The CDR3 covers 15 residues. The V and J ends lost 4 bases and 3 bases, in that order; junction bases with no gene match: 4. The CDR3 DNA follows: TGTGCCAGCAGCAAGGGACAGGGGAACTACAATGAGCAGTTCTTC. It codes for CASSKGQGNYNEQFF. Drawing the rest from reference TRBV9 and TRBJ2-1, the complete variable domain is DSGVTQTPKHLITATGQRVTLRCSPRSGDLSVYWYQQSLDQGLQFLIQYYNGEERAKGNILERFSAQQFPDLHSELNLSSLELGDSALYFCASSKGQGNYNEQFFGPGTRLTVL.

The rearrangement links TRBV11-2 to TRBJ2-7; D is tentatively TRBD1 or TRBD2 (6 bases each). Germline V CDR1 and CDR2: SGHAT, FQNNGV. This CDR3 comprises 13 residues. The V end lost 3 bases, the J end lost 7 bases, and 13 bases lay between the germline ends. The CDR3 loop is CASSFTEGGEQYF. For the CDR3, the DNA is TGTGCCAGCAGCTTCACAGAGGGGGGAGAGCAGTACTTC.

The chain recombines TRBV7-2 with TRBJ2-3, with D hard to call. The CDR3 sequence is 15 residues long. Trimming removed 1 base at V and 4 bases at J, with 12 bases between. Germline lookup yields CDR1 SGHTA and CDR2 FQGNSA. This CDR3 reads CASSLVAITPDTQYF. The CDR3 DNA is TGTGCCAGCAGCTTAGTGGCAATAACCCCAGATACGCAGTATTTT.

The chain joins TRBV4-1 to TRBJ2-6, with D possibly TRBD1 on 6 matching bases. The length of the CDR3 is 15 residues. V was trimmed by 0 bases and J by 3 bases, leaving 6 bases between them. Germline CDR1 and CDR2: MGHRA and YSYEKL. The CDR3 coding sequence is TGCGCCAGCAGCCAAGACAGGGGTGGGGCCAACGTCCTGACTTTC. Residues: CASSQDRGGANVLTF.

This chain connects TRBV18 to TRBJ1-2; D might be TRBD1 (5 bases). The CDR3 extends over 15 amino acids. V dropped 3 bases and J dropped 0 bases, with 11 bases sitting between them. Germline V gives CDR1 KGHSH, CDR2 LQKENI. The CDR3 DNA reads as TGTGCCAGCTCACCTCAGGGAGGCGCTAACTATGGCTACACCTTC. Encoded protein: CASSPQGGANYGYTF.

About this clone: Other DNA sequences of this sample code for an identical CDR3. The CDR3 is CASSYDYEQYF. Written as DNA, the CDR3 is TGCGCCAGCAGCTATGACTACGAGCAGTACTTC. This chain links TRBV5-1 with TRBJ2-7, with D hard to call. Germline V gene lookup returns CDR1 SGHRS and CDR2 YFSETQ. V was cut by 3 bases and J by 3 bases, with 4 bases left in between. The CDR3 is 11 amino acids.

The rearrangement joins TRBV7-2 to TRBJ2-1; D is uncertain. The germline V and J ends were trimmed by 5 bases and 7 bases, with 6 bases remaining between them. This CDR3 comprises 11 residues. From germline, CDR1 is SGHTA and CDR2 FQGNSA. In DNA, the CDR3 is TGTGCCAGCAGCCCCCATAATGAGCAGTTCTTC. The encoded protein is CASSPHNEQFF.

This chain connects TRBV20-1 to TRBJ2-2; unclear D gene. This CDR3 region has 11 residues. Trimming stripped 2 bases from V and 11 bases from J, with 9 bases between. CDR1 and CDR2 (germline): DFQATT, SNEGSKA (reference sequence). CDR3 in amino acids: CSARLSYELFF. For the CDR3, the DNA is TGCAGTGCTAGATTATCCTATGAGCTGTTTTTT.